Below, 2 T cell receptor beta chains from the same sample are listed, as sequenced in a study of CD4 T cells in relation to SARS-CoV-2 and coronaviruses. Before the COVID-19 pandemic, during about 2010-2019, CD4+ T cells were taken from unexposed donors. CD4+ T cells were isolated from the cells after 10 days of culture. Libraries were prepared by immunoSEQ multiplex PCR; TCRdb keeps only in-frame clonotypes and omits some of them. The sample has roughly 12,000 clones; 78% are singletons. Their cognate antigens are unknown. The sequenced sample was CD4+ T cells from PBMCs, cultured in vitro. These receptors came from a human donor in good health.

The chain employs TRBV14 and TRBJ2-3, with 10 bases that match TRBD2. This CDR3 has 15 amino acids. Trimming cost V 4 bases and J 6 bases; bases outside gene matches: 7. Germline CDR1 reads SGHDN; CDR2 reads FVKESK. The CDR3 nucleotides read TGTGCCAGCAGCCCCCGACTAGCGGGTGGCGATACGCAGTATTTT. This translates into CASSPRLAGGDTQYF.

This sequence joins TRBV2 and TRBJ2-7; possibly TRBD1 or TRBD2 for D (5 bases each). CDR3 length: 13 residues. Germline CDR1 SNHLY, CDR2 FYNNEI. Between the trimmed V and J ends, which lost 7 bases and 2 bases, there was a span of 12 bases. The CDR3 protein is CASTRGTTYEQYF. In DNA, the CDR3 is TGTGCCAGCACCCGGGGCACAACCTACGAGCAGTACTTC.